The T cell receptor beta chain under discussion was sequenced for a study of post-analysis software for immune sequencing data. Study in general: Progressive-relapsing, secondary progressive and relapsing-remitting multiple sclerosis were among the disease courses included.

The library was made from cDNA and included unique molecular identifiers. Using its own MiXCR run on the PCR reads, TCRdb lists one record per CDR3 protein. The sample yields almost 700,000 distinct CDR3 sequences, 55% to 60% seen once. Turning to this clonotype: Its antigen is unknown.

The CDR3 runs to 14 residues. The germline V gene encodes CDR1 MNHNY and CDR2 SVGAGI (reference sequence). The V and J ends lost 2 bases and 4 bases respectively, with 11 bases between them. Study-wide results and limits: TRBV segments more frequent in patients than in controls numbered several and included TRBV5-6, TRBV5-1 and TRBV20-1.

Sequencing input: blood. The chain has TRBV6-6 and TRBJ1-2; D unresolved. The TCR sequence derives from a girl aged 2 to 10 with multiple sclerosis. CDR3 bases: TGTGCCAGCAGTTACGTAGGCGAGAGCTATGGCTACACCTTC. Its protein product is CASSYVGESYGYTF.